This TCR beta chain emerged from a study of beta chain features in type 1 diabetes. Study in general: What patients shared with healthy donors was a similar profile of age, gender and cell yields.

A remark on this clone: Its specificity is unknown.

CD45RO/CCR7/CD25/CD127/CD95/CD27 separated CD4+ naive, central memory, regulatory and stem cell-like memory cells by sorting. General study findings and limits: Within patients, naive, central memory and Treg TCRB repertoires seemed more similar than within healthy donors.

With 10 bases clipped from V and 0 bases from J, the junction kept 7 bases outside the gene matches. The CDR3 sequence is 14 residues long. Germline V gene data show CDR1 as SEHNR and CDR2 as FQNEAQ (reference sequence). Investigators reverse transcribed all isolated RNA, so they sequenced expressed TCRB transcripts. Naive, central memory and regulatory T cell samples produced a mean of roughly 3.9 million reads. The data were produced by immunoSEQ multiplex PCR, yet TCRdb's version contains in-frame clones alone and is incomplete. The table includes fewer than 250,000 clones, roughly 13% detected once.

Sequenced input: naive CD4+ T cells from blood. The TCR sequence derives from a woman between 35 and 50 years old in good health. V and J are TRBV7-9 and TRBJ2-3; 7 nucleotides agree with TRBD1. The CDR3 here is CATSTGTSTDTQYF. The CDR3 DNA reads TGTGCCACCTCGACAGGGACCAGCACAGATACGCAGTATTTT.